This T cell receptor beta chain was sequenced for a study of kidney transplant recipient with SARS-CoV-2 infection. The table lists this clonotype with many counts. TCRdb independently ran MiXCR on the reads; one entry per CDR3 protein. The sample records under 300,000 distinct CDR3 sequences, roughly 26% being singletons. The CDR3 is made up of 17 amino acids. Germline V gene sequence: CDR1 LGHDT, CDR2 YNNKEL (reference sequence). V was shortened by 5 bases and J by 4 bases, with 23 bases between the two germline ends. The material was a blood sample, obtained at baseline and on day 111 from a kidney transplant recipient. The rearrangement uses TRBV3-1 and TRBJ1-2; no reliable D call. This TCR was recovered from a male patient between 25 and 40 years old who had COVID-19 and was a kidney transplant recipient. The graft donor may be the source of some T cells. Written as DNA, the CDR3 is TGTGCCAGCAGCTCGTATCTCACCCTTCGAAAGACCTATGGCTACACCTTC. Translating it yields CASSSYLTLRKTYGYTF.